The 19 T cell receptor delta chains listed next were all sequenced from one sample in a study of gamma-delta T cells after stem cell transplantation (dated by TCRdb to about 2016). Preparation of the library involved RT-PCR. The instrument was an Illumina MiSeq. After TCRdb called clones again from the public reads with CATT, rows with identical DNA were merged. This sample comprises under 1,500 delta-chain clones, roughly 5% of them detected only once. Of the sample, roughly 32% falls within the top ten clones. The material sequenced was gamma-delta T cells. The receptors stem from a human donor. It is not recorded whose cells these are; they may come from a transplant donor.

In regard to this clone: The TCRdb protein, from a much larger clone, departs from this DNA's translation at residue 7, likely by read error; the protein shown derives from the DNA. The chain carries TRDV2 and TRDJ1; D uncertain. The CDR3 totals 14 residues. Germline-derived CDR1 and CDR2 are GEAIGNYY and EKD. V lost 0 bases and J lost 2, with 9 bases in between. Written as DNA, the CDR3 is TGTGCCTGTGACACCGTTAACCAAACCGATAAACTCATCTTT. It yields the protein CACDTVNQTDKLIF.

This clone occurred a few times. The protein TCRdb lists belongs to a much larger clone and differs from this DNA's translation at residue 11, which points to a read error; the protein shown is made from the DNA. The chain carries TRDV2 and TRDJ1, with a weak D call TRDD3 (6 bases). Germline loops: CDR1 GEAIGNYY, CDR2 EKD. This CDR3 spans 19 amino acids. The V end lost 1 base, the J end lost 3 bases, and 26 bases lay between the germline ends. CDR3 bases: TGTGCCTGTGACACTGTCGTCGGAGGGGGACACGCCTCGTCCGATAAACTCATCTTT. Residues: CACDTVVGGGHASSDKLIF.

As for this clone: A far larger clone is just one base off, so this is likely a read error. The chain is built from TRDV2 and TRDJ1, with 10 bases matching TRDD3. Germline V gene lookup returns CDR1 GEAIGNYY and CDR2 EKD. CDR3 length: 18 amino acids. The CDR3 is CACGTVKLGDPYTDKLIF. CDR3 in DNA: TGTGCCTGTGGCACCGTAAAACTGGGGGATCCGTACACCGATAAACTCATCTTT.

Points on this clone: The protein held in TCRdb is that of a much larger clone and does not match this DNA's translation at residue 5, likely because of a read error; the protein shown is translated from the DNA. The chain recombines TRDV2 with TRDJ1; 12 bases are a match to TRDD3. CDR1 is GEAIGNYY and CDR2 is EKD in the germline V gene. The CDR3 consists of 18 residues. V trimming: 5 bases; J trimming: 2 bases; junction bases outside the gene matches: 14. This CDR3 reads CACVLLLGDTRRTDKLIF. In DNA, the CDR3 is TGTGCCTGTGTGCTCTTACTGGGGGATACCCGACGAACCGATAAACTCATCTTT.

This clone showed up just a few times. TCRdb attributes to this sequence the protein of a much larger clone, which differs from the DNA translation at residue 16; a read error is likely, and the protein displayed is translated from the DNA. The chain joins TRDV2 to TRDJ1; 11 positions match TRDD3. This CDR3 contains 20 residues. Germline values: CDR1 GEAIGNYY, CDR2 EKD. CDR3: CACDLMSAGLGDTSTHKLIF. The CDR3 nucleotides are TGTGCCTGTGACTTGATGTCGGCGGGGCTGGGGGATACATCCACCCATAAACTCATCTTT.

The table lists this clone with a few counts. TCRdb assigns this DNA the protein of a much larger clone, which departs from its translation at residue 12; this likely reflects a read error, and the protein shown comes from translating the DNA. The chain couples TRDV2 to TRDJ1, with TRDD3 matching over 10 bases. Germline lookup yields CDR1 GEAIGNYY and CDR2 EKD. The CDR3 consists of 15 residues. The ends lost 1 base at V and 9 bases at J; junction bases unmatched: 10. The CDR3 loop reads CACDTLGDAAGQLIF. The CDR3 DNA reads TGTGCCTGTGACACACTGGGGGATGCGGCCGGACAACTCATCTTT.

About this clone itself: The TCRdb record carries a much larger clone's protein, which differs from this DNA's translation at residue 5; a read error is the likely cause, and the protein listed here is the DNA translation. This chain links TRDV2 with TRDJ1; D gene unclear. V lost 6 bases to trimming and J lost 5 bases, with 18 bases between them. CDR3 length: 14 residues. The germline V gene encodes CDR1 GEAIGNYY and CDR2 EKD. The CDR3 loop is CACISLGYRDKLIF. In DNA, the CDR3 is TGTGCCTGTATCTCCCTTGGGTACAGGGATAAACTCATCTTT.

This clone is categorized as medium-sized. The identical CDR3 is also encoded by other nucleotide sequences in the sample. This chain connects TRDV2 to TRDJ1; possible D gene TRDD3, 6 bases. The V and J ends lost 6 bases and 4 bases respectively, with 20 bases between them. The germline V gene has CDR1 GEAIGNYY and CDR2 EKD. CDR3 size: 15 residues. The CDR3 here is CACFSVGILNDKLIF. DNA of the CDR3: TGTGCCTGTTTTAGCGTGGGGATTCTTAACGATAAACTCATCTTT.

This clone was picked up a small number of times. One base separates it from a far larger clone, so it is likely a read error. Other DNA sequences in the sample encode the same CDR3. CDR3 protein: CACDTVVGGGYASSDKLIF. The CDR3 region has the DNA TGTGCCTGTGACACTGTCGTCGGAGGGGGATACGCCTCGTCCGATAAACTCATATTT. V usage is TRDV2 and J usage is TRDJ1; 10 bases are a match to TRDD3. Germline V CDR1 and CDR2: GEAIGNYY, EKD. The CDR3 consists of 19 residues.

This clone was found a few times. This may be a read error: a much more frequent sequence differs by one nucleotide. In the same sample, other DNA sequences code for this CDR3. V is TRDV2 and J is TRDJ3, with D unresolved. V was clipped by 1 base and J by 0 bases, with 18 bases between them. CDR3 length: 20 residues. CDR1 is GEAIGNYY and CDR2 is EKD in the germline V gene. The CDR3 protein is CACDTTGGYRSSWDTRQMFF. The CDR3 DNA follows: TGTGCCTGTGACACTACCGGAGGTTATCGCAGCTCCTGGGACACCCGACAGATGTTTTTC.

This clone was picked up a small number of times. The J gene is TRDJ1, the V gene TRDV2, with D uncertain. Between the trimmed V and J ends, which lost 3 bases and 4 bases, there was a span of 14 bases. The CDR3 sequence is 14 residues long. Looked up from germline, CDR1 is GEAIGNYY and CDR2 is EKD. CDR3 DNA: TGTGCCTGTGACCTGGTTTCAGACTACGATAAACTCATCTTT. This sequence encodes CACDLVSDYDKLIF.

The genes are TRDV2 and TRDJ1, with 12 bases fitting TRDD3. The CDR3 totals 17 residues. V was clipped by 1 base and J by 1 base; unmatched bases: 6. Germline assignment: CDR1 GEAIGNYY and CDR2 EKD. In DNA, the CDR3 is TGTGCCTGTGACACGTTACTGGGGGATACATCCACCGATAAACTCATCTTT. Translating gives CACDTLLGDTSTDKLIF.

The rearrangement links TRDV2 to TRDJ3, with 11 bases matching TRDD3. The V segment lost 0 bases and the J segment 0 bases; nucleotides outside the gene matches: 3. This CDR3 region has 19 residues. Germline values: CDR1 GEAIGNYY, CDR2 EKD. This chain's CDR3 is CACDTILGDSSWDTRQMFF. The CDR3 DNA is TGTGCCTGTGACACCATACTGGGGGATAGCTCCTGGGACACCCGACAGATGTTTTTC.

Comments on this clone: TCRdb has a much larger clone's protein, which differs at residue 8 from the translation of this DNA, likely because of a read error; what is shown is the protein translated from the DNA. The genes are TRDV2 and TRDJ1; D assignment may be TRDD1 or TRDD3 (5 bases each). Germline lookup yields CDR1 GEAIGNYY and CDR2 EKD. The CDR3 is made up of 14 amino acids. V was trimmed by 3 bases and J by 3 bases, leaving 13 bases between them. The CDR3 reads CACDQILAADKLIF. The CDR3 DNA follows: TGTGCCTGTGACCAAATACTGGCCGCCGATAAACTCATCTTT.

This clone appeared a few times. A far larger clone is one base from this, pointing to a likely read error. The rearrangement uses TRDV2 and TRDJ1; TRDD3 agrees at 9 bases. Germline V gives CDR1 GEAIGNYY, CDR2 EKD. This CDR3 region has 17 residues. This chain's CDR3 is CACDSIDGGILSDKFIF. In DNA, the CDR3 is TGTGCCTGTGACTCTATAGACGGGGGGATACTTTCCGATAAATTCATCTTT.

This clone was recorded a few times. The TCRdb record carries a much larger clone's protein, which differs from this DNA's translation at residue 4; a read error is the likely cause, and the protein listed here is the DNA translation. This chain uses TRDV2 with TRDJ1; 8 positions agree with TRDD3. V shed 6 bases and J 2 bases; nucleotides not matched to a gene: 13. The CDR3 has 16 amino acids. The germline V gene encodes CDR1 GEAIGNYY and CDR2 EKD. The DNA for the CDR3 is TGTGCCTGTAACCCAGTGGGGGATGGGAGGACCGATAAACTCATCTTT. It is translated as CACNPVGDGRTDKLIF.

To note about this clone: This DNA's translation differs at residue 18 from TCRdb's protein, which comes from a much larger clone; a read error is likely, and the protein shown is translated from the DNA. The CDR3 spells CACDLMSAGLGDTSTDKPIF. DNA of the CDR3: TGTGCCTGTGACTTGATGTCGGCGGGGCTGGGGGATACATCCACCGATAAACCCATCTTT. This chain uses TRDV2 with TRDJ1; 11 nucleotides align to TRDD3. The CDR3 is made up of 20 amino acids. Germline-derived CDR1 and CDR2 are GEAIGNYY and EKD.

To note about this clone: This probably arose from a read error, given a far larger clone one base away. The same CDR3 is also encoded by other DNA sequences in this sample. V and J are TRDV2 and TRDJ1; D possibly corresponds to TRDD3 (5 bases). This CDR3 is built from 16 residues. V was pared by 4 bases and J by 1 base, with 18 bases between. Germline CDR1 and CDR2: GEAIGNYY and EKD. The DNA of the CDR3 is TGTGCCTGTGAGAGACTAGGGGAGGGATTCACCGATAAACTCATCTTT. Its translation is CACERLGEGFTDKLIF.

This chain connects TRDV2 to TRDJ1; TRDD3 aligns across 12 bases. Germline loops: CDR1 GEAIGNYY, CDR2 EKD. CDR3 size: 20 residues. J lost 2 bases, V lost 3 bases, and 18 bases had no gene match. In DNA form, the CDR3 reads TGTGCCTGTGACTTGATGTCGGCGGGGCTGGGGGATACGGGAACCGATAAACTCATCTTT. Residues: CACDLMSAGLGDTGTDKLIF.